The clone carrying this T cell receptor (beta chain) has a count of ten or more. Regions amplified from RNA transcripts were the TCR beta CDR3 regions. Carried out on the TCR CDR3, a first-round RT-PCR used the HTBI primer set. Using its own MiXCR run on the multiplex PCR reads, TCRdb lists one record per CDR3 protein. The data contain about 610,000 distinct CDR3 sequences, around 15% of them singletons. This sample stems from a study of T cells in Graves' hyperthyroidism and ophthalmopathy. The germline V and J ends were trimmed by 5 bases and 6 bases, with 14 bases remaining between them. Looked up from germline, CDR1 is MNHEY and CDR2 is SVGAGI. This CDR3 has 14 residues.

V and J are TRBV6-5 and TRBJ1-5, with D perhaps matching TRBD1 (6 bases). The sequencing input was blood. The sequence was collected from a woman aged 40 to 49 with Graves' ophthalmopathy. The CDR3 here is CASSTQGDGQPQHF. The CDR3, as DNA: TGTGCCAGCAGTACACAGGGTGACGGTCAGCCCCAGCATTTT.